The 15 T cell receptor beta chains below were found in one sample sequenced in a study of CD8+ T cells in alopecia areata. After isolation, RNA underwent reverse transcription to generate cDNA as the sequencing template. The table came from immunoSEQ multiplex PCR; TCRdb's copy has only in-frame clones and leaves some out. The table records tens of thousands of clones, about 60% of them present only once. Sequencing was performed on NKG2D-high CD8+ T cells sorted from blood. These receptor sequences come from a human donor with alopecia areata.

This chain links TRBV7-2 with TRBJ2-1; D remains unclear. Germline assignment: CDR1 SGHTA and CDR2 FQGNSA. There are 12 residues in the CDR3. The V end was cut by 5 bases, the J end by 3 bases, with 5 bases between. Here the CDR3 reads CASSPRYNEQFF. In DNA form, the CDR3 reads TGTGCCAGCAGCCCTCGCTACAATGAGCAGTTCTTC.

This chain links TRBV5-4 with TRBJ2-3; D is perhaps TRBD2 (6 bases). CDR3 length: 15 amino acids. V shed 5 bases and J shed 0 bases, with 13 bases lying between them. Per germline, CDR1 SGHNT and CDR2 YYREEE (reference sequence). The CDR3 DNA sequence: TGTGCCAGCAGTGGGGAGGCAACTAGCACAGATACGCAGTATTTT. Translation gives CASSGEATSTDTQYF.

The gene calls are TRBV18 and TRBJ2-1; 11 bases line up with TRBD2. Germline CDR1 is KGHSH and CDR2 is LQKENI. V lost 6 bases and J lost 4; bases outside the gene matches: 8. There are 16 residues in the CDR3. CDR3 amino acids: CASSTGTSGTYNEQFF. The CDR3 region has the DNA TGTGCCAGCTCGACCGGGACTAGCGGAACATACAATGAGCAGTTCTTC.

This clone has just a few counts. V usage is TRBV7-3 and J usage is TRBJ1-5; D may be TRBD1 (6 bases). CDR1 and CDR2 (germline): SGHTA, FQGTGA. Deletions cut 0 bases from V and 2 bases from J, with 11 bases between. The CDR3 has 16 residues. CDR3 sequence (DNA): TGTGCCAGCAGCTTAACTTACAGGGAACGCAATCAGCCCCAGCATTTT. This encodes CASSLTYRERNQPQHF.

The chain has TRBV4-1 and TRBJ2-3; D is unclear. The CDR3 extends over 14 amino acids. The germline CDR1 and CDR2 sequences are MGHRA and YSYEKL. V lost 4 bases, J lost 2 bases, and 10 bases lay in between. The CDR3 coding sequence is TGCGCCAGCAGCCTCGACTGGAACACAGATACGCAGTATTTT. This encodes CASSLDWNTDTQYF.

The chain couples TRBV29-1 to TRBJ2-1; TRBD2 matches at 8 bases. The length of the CDR3 is 16 residues. Germline CDR1 reads SQVTM; CDR2 reads ANQGSEA. With 4 bases clipped from V and 0 bases from J, the junction kept 8 bases outside the gene matches. The CDR3 spells CSVVGVAGSSYNEQFF. In nucleotides, the CDR3 is TGCAGCGTTGTCGGGGTAGCGGGGAGCTCCTACAATGAGCAGTTCTTC.

There are a few counts of this clone. This chain uses TRBV29-1 with TRBJ1-2; D remains ambiguous. With 7 bases removed from V and 0 bases from J, the gap between germline ends came to 9 bases. The CDR3 has 12 residues. The V gene's germline CDR1 is SQVTM and CDR2 ANQGSEA. The CDR3 DNA reads as TGCAGCGCCGAGGATTCTAACTATGGCTACACCTTC. Amino acids: CSAEDSNYGYTF.

This clone was detected a few times. The chain recombines TRBV11-1 with TRBJ2-7, with 8 nucleotides matching TRBD1. The CDR3 has 16 residues. The junction had 13 bases not matched to a gene; V was cut back by 3 bases and J by 6 bases. Germline-derived CDR1 and CDR2 are SGHAT and FQDESV (reference sequence). CDR3 coding DNA: TGTGCCAGCAGCTTGGTTATAACAGGGGGATTGCGCGAGCAGTACTTC. It yields the protein CASSLVITGGLREQYF. The variable domain in full, completed from reference TRBV11-1 and TRBJ2-7, reads EAEVAQSPRYKITEKSQAVAFWCDPISGHATLYWYRQILGQGPELLVQFQDESVVDDSQLPKDRFSAERLKGVDSTLKIQPAELGDSAMYLCASSLVITGGLREQYFGPGTRLTVT.

The gene calls are TRBV11-1 and TRBJ2-4; 9 bases map to TRBD1. The CDR3 is made up of 17 amino acids. The V gene end was trimmed by 2 bases and the J gene end by 2 bases; junction bases not matched to a gene: 7. Per germline, CDR1 SGHAT and CDR2 FQDESV (reference sequence). This CDR3 reads CASSLNLGTGPKNIQYF. CDR3 in DNA: TGTGCCAGCAGCTTAAACCTCGGGACAGGGCCCAAAAACATTCAGTACTTC.

Relative to its sample, this clone is medium-sized. This CDR3 is also generated by other DNA sequences in the sample. The rearrangement joins TRBV2 to TRBJ2-7; 7 bases map to TRBD1. CDR3 length: 14 residues. Looked up from germline, CDR1 is SNHLY and CDR2 is FYNNEI. The trim removed 9 bases at V and 0 bases at J, leaving 8 bases unmatched. The CDR3: CASTGTVTSYEQYF. CDR3 bases: TGTGCCAGTACCGGGACAGTAACCTCCTACGAGCAGTACTTC.

This clone was recorded a few times. V is TRBV6-5 and J is TRBJ2-7; TRBD2 is a possible D gene (6 bases). This CDR3 has 13 residues. V lost 0 bases and J lost 5, with 8 bases in between. The germline V gene encodes CDR1 MNHEY and CDR2 SVGAGI. CDR3 in amino acids: CASSYSPGDEQYF. The CDR3, as DNA: TGTGCCAGCAGTTACTCGCCGGGGGACGAGCAGTACTTC.

Written as DNA, the CDR3 is TGTGCCAGCAGCTTAGGGGAGGCAGGCGATTACTACGAGCAGTACTTC. Translating it yields CASSLGEAGDYYEQYF. This chain uses TRBV7-2 with TRBJ2-7; tentative D call: TRBD2 (6 bases). Germline V CDR1 and CDR2: SGHTA, FQGNSA. Trimming took 1 base from V and 3 from J, leaving 16 bases between them. The CDR3 runs 16 residues.

The chain combines TRBV19 with TRBJ1-1; 9 bases match TRBD1. CDR1 and CDR2 from the germline V gene are LNHDA and SQIVND (reference sequence). The CDR3 covers 13 residues. Losses at the gene ends were 4 bases for V and 10 bases for J; bases not matched to a gene: 7. CDR3 DNA: TGTGCCAGTAGTACACAGGGGGCAATGCCAGCTTTCTTT. Protein: CASSTQGAMPAFF.

This clone was picked up a small number of times. The chain carries TRBV7-3 and TRBJ2-7; 9 bases map to TRBD1. The V and J ends lost 8 bases and 4 bases, in that order; junction bases with no gene match: 15. This CDR3 spans 16 amino acids. From germline, CDR1 is SGHTA and CDR2 FQGTGA. The CDR3 sequence is CASDGDRASSGYEQYF. CDR3 DNA sequence: TGTGCCAGCGACGGGGACAGGGCCTCCAGTGGGTACGAGCAGTACTTC.

This clone came up a few times. The V gene is TRBV7-9, the J gene TRBJ2-3, with TRBD2 identical over 8 bases. Germline V lookup: CDR1 SEHNR, CDR2 FQNEAQ (reference sequence). The CDR3 is 15 amino acids. With V trimmed by 3 bases and J by 1 base, 3 bases remained unmatched. CDR3 loop: CASSFAGGGTDTQYF. DNA of the CDR3: TGTGCCAGCAGCTTCGCGGGGGGTGGCACAGATACGCAGTATTTT.